The 20 T cell receptor beta chains listed next were all sequenced from one sample in a study of CD8 T cells in Susac syndrome. Random hexamers were used to reverse transcribe an amount of about 0.45 to 1 ug RNA. One entry per CDR3 protein, called by TCRdb with MiXCR from the immunoSEQ multiplex PCR reads. The sample lists 330,000 or so distinct CDR3 sequences, around 85% occurring once. Sequencing was carried out using CD8+ T cells from PBMCs. The receptors derive from a human donor with multiple sclerosis.

The CDR3 DNA is TGCAGTGCACTTCCGGGACTAGCGGAAACCAGCTCCTACAATGAGCAGTTCTTC. It codes for CSALPGLAETSSYNEQFF. The rearrangement joins TRBV20-1 to TRBJ2-1; 11 bases are shared with TRBD2. V was pared by 6 bases and J by 0 bases, with 13 bases of the junction left unmatched. CDR3 length equals 18 residues. Germline lookup yields CDR1 DFQATT and CDR2 SNEGSKA (reference sequence).

This clonotype appeared a single time. The genes are TRBV9 and TRBJ1-6; a possible D gene is TRBD1 (5 bases). The CDR3 consists of 15 residues. Germline values: CDR1 SGDLS, CDR2 YYNGEE. V was pared by 2 bases and J by 9 bases, with 15 bases between. CDR3 nucleotides: TGTGCCAGCAGCGTGGCTACAGGTTTGGGTTCACCCCTCCACTTT. It specifies CASSVATGLGSPLHF.

The genes are TRBV7-9 and TRBJ1-2; D is possibly TRBD1 (5 bases). The CDR3 spans 13 residues. The germline V gene has CDR1 SEHNR and CDR2 FQNEAQ (reference sequence). The V end was cut by 5 bases, the J end by 2 bases, with 9 bases between. CDR3 in amino acids: CASSLRDNYGYTF. The CDR3 nucleotides are TGTGCCAGCAGCCTCCGGGACAACTATGGCTACACCTTC.

This clonotype was detected only a few times. The chain carries TRBV20-1 and TRBJ2-7; D gene unclear. Trimming removed 1 base at V and 0 bases at J, with 16 bases between. The CDR3 is made up of 16 amino acids. CDR1 is DFQATT and CDR2 is SNEGSKA in the germline V gene (reference sequence). The CDR3 loop is CSARVGRRQLSYEQYF. As DNA, the CDR3 is TGCAGTGCTAGAGTCGGAAGGCGCCAACTCTCCTACGAGCAGTACTTC.

The chain carries TRBV27 and TRBJ2-7; 11 nucleotides agree with TRBD2. The CDR3 length is 15 residues. J was trimmed by 5 bases and V by 3 bases; bases with no gene match: 6. The germline CDR1 and CDR2 sequences are MNHEY and SMNVEV (reference sequence). The CDR3 region is CASSFGTSGANEQYF. DNA of the CDR3: TGTGCCAGCAGTTTCGGGACTAGCGGAGCCAACGAGCAGTACTTC.

The gene calls are TRBV4-3 and TRBJ2-7; 9 bases fit TRBD2. The CDR3 spans 16 residues. J lost 0 bases, V lost 0 bases, and 3 bases had no gene match. Germline lookup yields CDR1 LGHNA and CDR2 YSLEER. In nucleotides, the CDR3 is TGCGCCAGCAGCCAAGAGACTAGCGGATTCTCCTACGAGCAGTACTTC. Its protein product is CASSQETSGFSYEQYF.

V and J are TRBV2 and TRBJ2-7, with D uncertain. Trimming left V 4 bases short and J 0 bases short, with 13 bases between. Germline CDR1 and CDR2: SNHLY and FYNNEI. This CDR3 has 15 residues. As DNA, the CDR3 is TGTGCCAGCAGTGCTAGGGCACAAGGCTCCTACGAGCAGTACTTC. Protein: CASSARAQGSYEQYF.

The chain joins TRBV9 to TRBJ2-1; D gene ambiguous. This CDR3 is 12 amino acids long. V shed 3 bases and J shed 9 bases, with 10 bases lying between them. CDR1 SGDLS and CDR2 YYNGEE come from the germline V gene. The CDR3 bases are TGTGCCAGCAGCGGATTAGTAACTGAGCAGTTCTTC. Protein sequence: CASSGLVTEQFF.

This clonotype was counted once. V gene TRBV14 combines with J gene TRBJ1-2, with a weak D call TRBD1 (6 bases). The CDR3 has 14 residues. Germline values: CDR1 SGHDN, CDR2 FVKESK. The V gene lost 3 bases and the J gene lost 4 bases, with 12 bases spanning the gap. The CDR3 DNA reads as TGTGCCAGCAGCCAGGGGTACAGGGCCTATGGCTACACCTTC. Its protein product is CASSQGYRAYGYTF. Full variable domain (missing parts from reference TRBV14 and TRBJ1-2): EAGVTQFPSHSVIEKGQTVTLRCDPISGHDNLYWYRRVMGKEIKFLLHFVKESKQDESGMPNNRFLAERTGGTYSTLKVQPAELEDSGVYFCASSQGYRAYGYTFGSGTRLTVV.

A remark on this clonotype: At one boundary the junction diverges from the germline segment, which might be a read error. The chain couples TRBV5-8 to TRBJ2-7; D could derive from TRBD1 or TRBD2 (5 bases each). Germline loops: CDR1 SGHTS, CDR2 YDEGEE. The CDR3 spans 13 residues. The CDR3 region has the DNA TGTGCCAGCAGCTTCGTCGAACCCTCCCAGGGAGACTTC. Translating gives CASSFVEPSQGDF.

This rearrangement joins TRBV4-3 to TRBJ2-7; D is uncertain. The CDR3 length is 14 residues. Trimming took 4 bases from V and 5 from J, leaving 15 bases between them. Germline assignment: CDR1 LGHNA and CDR2 YSLEER. DNA for the CDR3: TGCGCCAGCAGCCGATCCACAGTATCCCACGAGCAGTACTTC. Its protein is CASSRSTVSHEQYF.

The genes are TRBV19 and TRBJ2-1; 9 bases match TRBD2. Germline V gene lookup returns CDR1 LNHDA and CDR2 SQIVND (reference sequence). V lost 8 bases, J lost 2 bases, and 7 bases stayed unmatched. This CDR3 spans 15 amino acids. The CDR3 is CASGAGTSPYNEQFF. CDR3 coding DNA: TGTGCCAGTGGGGCCGGGACTAGCCCCTACAATGAGCAGTTCTTC.

The J gene is TRBJ1-1, the V gene TRBV25-1, with 9 nucleotides matching TRBD1. The J segment lost 6 bases and the V segment lost 6 bases, leaving 8 bases of the junction unmatched. Germline values: CDR1 MGHDK, CDR2 SYGVNS. This CDR3 has 14 residues. CDR3 amino acids: CASSQGQGVAEAFF. The CDR3 nucleotides read TGTGCCAGCAGCCAGGGACAGGGAGTGGCTGAAGCTTTCTTT.

This clonotype was picked up one time. The V gene is TRBV20-1, the J gene TRBJ2-7; a weak D match, TRBD2 (6 bases). V gave up 0 bases and J gave up 3 bases, with 15 bases separating them. Germline V CDR1 and CDR2: DFQATT, SNEGSKA (reference sequence). The CDR3 sequence is 15 residues long. This chain's CDR3 is CSARDPRDWDYEQYF. The CDR3, as DNA: TGCAGTGCTAGAGACCCCCGGGACTGGGACTACGAGCAGTACTTC.

The chain uses TRBV4-3 and TRBJ1-2, with D perhaps TRBD1 (5 bases). The V gene's germline CDR1 is LGHNA and CDR2 YSLEER. Trimming removed 3 bases from V and 8 bases from J, with 10 bases in between. The CDR3 sequence is 12 residues long. The CDR3 loop reads CASSHSGNGYTF. CDR3 bases: TGCGCCAGCAGCCACTCAGGGAACGGCTACACCTTC.

This clonotype was picked up a small number of times. This chain links TRBV6-2 or TRBV6-3 with TRBJ2-7, with 8 positions matching TRBD2. CDR1 is MNHEY and CDR2 is SVGEGT in the germline V gene. J lost 2 bases, V lost 5 bases, and 2 bases had no gene match. CDR3 length equals 13 residues. CDR3 protein: CASSRGGTYEQYF. The CDR3 DNA reads TGTGCCAGCAGTCGGGGGGGAACCTACGAGCAGTACTTC.

V is TRBV20-1 and J is TRBJ2-2, with 7 bases identical to TRBD1. This CDR3 has 17 amino acids. Germline V gene data show CDR1 as DFQATT and CDR2 as SNEGSKA (reference sequence). Trimming took 0 bases from V and 7 from J; bases not matched to a gene: 14. CDR3 sequence reads: CSARDIDREGDIGELFF. CDR3 in DNA: TGCAGTGCTAGAGACATAGACAGGGAAGGTGACATCGGGGAGCTGTTTTTT.

V is TRBV15 and J is TRBJ2-7; 8 nucleotides align to TRBD2. The CDR3 is 16 residues long. The V and J ends lost 3 bases and 1 base, in that order; junction bases with no gene match: 8. Germline V gene sequence: CDR1 LNHNV, CDR2 YYDKDF (reference sequence). CDR3 amino acids: CATSRDASGSSYEQYF. CDR3 nucleotide sequence: TGTGCCACCAGCAGGGATGCTAGCGGGTCTTCCTACGAGCAGTACTTC.

The chain links TRBV27 to TRBJ2-7; D remains unclear. V lost 0 bases and J lost 6, with 12 bases in between. Per the germline V gene, CDR1 is MNHEY and CDR2 is SMNVEV (reference sequence). The CDR3 runs to 14 residues. CDR3 in amino acids: CASSLSEDPAEQYF. CDR3 bases: TGTGCCAGCAGTTTATCCGAGGACCCAGCCGAGCAGTACTTC.

This chain uses TRBV12-3 or TRBV12-4 with TRBJ1-6; 7 bases agree with TRBD1. CDR3 length equals 14 residues. V dropped 5 bases and J dropped 8; count of bases not matched to a gene: 6. DNA of the CDR3: TGTGCCAGCAGTACTCGACAGGGTGATTCACCCCTCCACTTT. The encoded protein is CASSTRQGDSPLHF.